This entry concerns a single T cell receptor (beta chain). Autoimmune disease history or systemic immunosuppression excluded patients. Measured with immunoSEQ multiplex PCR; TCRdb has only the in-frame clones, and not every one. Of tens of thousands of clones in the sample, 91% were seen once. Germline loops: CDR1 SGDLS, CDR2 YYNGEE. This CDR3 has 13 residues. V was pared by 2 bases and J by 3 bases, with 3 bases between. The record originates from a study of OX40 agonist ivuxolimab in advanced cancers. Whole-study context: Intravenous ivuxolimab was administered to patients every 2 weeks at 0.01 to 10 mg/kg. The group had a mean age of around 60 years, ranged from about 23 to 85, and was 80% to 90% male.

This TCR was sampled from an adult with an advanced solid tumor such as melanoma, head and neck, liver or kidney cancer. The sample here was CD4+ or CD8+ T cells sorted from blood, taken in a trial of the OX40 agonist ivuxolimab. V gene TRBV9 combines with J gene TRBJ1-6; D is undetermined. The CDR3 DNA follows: TGTGCCAGCAGCGTCAGCTATAATTCACCCCTCCACTTT. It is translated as CASSVSYNSPLHF.